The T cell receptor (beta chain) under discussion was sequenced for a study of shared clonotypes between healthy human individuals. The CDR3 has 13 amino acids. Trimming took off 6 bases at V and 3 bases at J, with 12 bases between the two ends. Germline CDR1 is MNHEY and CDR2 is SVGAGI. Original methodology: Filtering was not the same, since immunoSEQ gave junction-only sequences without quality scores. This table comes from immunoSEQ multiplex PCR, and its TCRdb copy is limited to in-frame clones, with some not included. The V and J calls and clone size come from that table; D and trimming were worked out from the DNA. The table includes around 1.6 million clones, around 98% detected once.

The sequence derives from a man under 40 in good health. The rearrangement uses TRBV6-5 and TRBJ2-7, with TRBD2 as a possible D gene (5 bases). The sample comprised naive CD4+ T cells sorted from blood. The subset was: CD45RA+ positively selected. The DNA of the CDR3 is TGTGCCAGCAGAACCGGACTCTTCTACGAGCAGTACTTC. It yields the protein CASRTGLFYEQYF.